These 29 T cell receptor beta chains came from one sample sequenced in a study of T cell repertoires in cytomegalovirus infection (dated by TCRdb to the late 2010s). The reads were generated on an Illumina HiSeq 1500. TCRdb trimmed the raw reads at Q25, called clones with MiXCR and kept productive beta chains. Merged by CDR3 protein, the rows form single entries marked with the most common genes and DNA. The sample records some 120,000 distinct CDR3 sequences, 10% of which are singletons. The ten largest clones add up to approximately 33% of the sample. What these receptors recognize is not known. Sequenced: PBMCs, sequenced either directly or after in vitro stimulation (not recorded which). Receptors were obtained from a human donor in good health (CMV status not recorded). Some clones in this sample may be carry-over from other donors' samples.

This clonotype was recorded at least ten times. The CDR3 DNA follows: TGTGCCAGCAGCCCCGGACAGTATGGCTACACCTTC. It is translated as CASSPGQYGYTF. V gene TRBV7-9 combines with J gene TRBJ1-2; tentatively, D is TRBD1 (6 bases). Between the trimmed V and J ends, which lost 5 bases and 5 bases, there was a span of 9 bases. The CDR3 contains 12 residues. Germline V gives CDR1 SEHNR, CDR2 FQNEAQ (reference sequence).

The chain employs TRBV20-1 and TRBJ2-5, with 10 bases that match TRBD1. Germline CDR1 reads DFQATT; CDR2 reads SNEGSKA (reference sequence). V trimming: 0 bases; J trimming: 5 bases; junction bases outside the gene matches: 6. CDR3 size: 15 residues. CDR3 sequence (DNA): TGCAGTGCTAGAGACCCTCTGGACAGGGGGGAGACCCAGTACTTC. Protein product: CSARDPLDRGETQYF.

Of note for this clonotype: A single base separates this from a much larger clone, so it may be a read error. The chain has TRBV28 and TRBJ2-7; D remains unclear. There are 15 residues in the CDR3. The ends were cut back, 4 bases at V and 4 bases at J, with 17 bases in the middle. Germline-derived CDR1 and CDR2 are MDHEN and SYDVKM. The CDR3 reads CASSSGPGKLYEQYF. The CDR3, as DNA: TGTGCCAGCAGTTCAGGACCAGGAAAACTTTACGAGCAGTACTTC.

The DNA for the CDR3 is TGTGCCAGCAGTACGACAGGGACCAACAATCAGCCCCAGCATTTT. Translated: CASSTTGTNNQPQHF. The chain joins TRBV12-3 or TRBV12-4 to TRBJ1-5; 7 positions agree with TRBD1. The CDR3 sequence is 15 residues long. Germline trimming cut 5 bases from V and 3 bases from J; bases unmatched to any gene: 7.

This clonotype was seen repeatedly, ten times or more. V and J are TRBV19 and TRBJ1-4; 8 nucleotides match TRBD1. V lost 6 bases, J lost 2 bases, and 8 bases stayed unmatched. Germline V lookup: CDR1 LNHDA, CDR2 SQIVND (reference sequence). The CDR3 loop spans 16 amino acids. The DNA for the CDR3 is TGTGCCAGTAGCGACGACAGGGGAGGTACTAATGAAAAACTGTTTTTT. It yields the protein CASSDDRGGTNEKLFF.

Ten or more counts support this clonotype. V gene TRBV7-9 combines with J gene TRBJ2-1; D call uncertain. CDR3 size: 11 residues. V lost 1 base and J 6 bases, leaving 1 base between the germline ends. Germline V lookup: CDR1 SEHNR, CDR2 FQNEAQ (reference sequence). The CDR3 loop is CASSLGNEQFF. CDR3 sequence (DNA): TGTGCCAGCAGCTTAGGCAATGAGCAGTTCTTC. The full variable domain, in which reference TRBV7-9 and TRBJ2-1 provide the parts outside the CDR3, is DTGVSQNPRHKITKRGQNVTFRCDPISEHNRLYWYRQTLGQGPEFLTYFQNEAQLEKSRLLSDRFSAERPKGSFSTLEIQRTEQGDSAMYLCASSLGNEQFFGPGTRLTVL.

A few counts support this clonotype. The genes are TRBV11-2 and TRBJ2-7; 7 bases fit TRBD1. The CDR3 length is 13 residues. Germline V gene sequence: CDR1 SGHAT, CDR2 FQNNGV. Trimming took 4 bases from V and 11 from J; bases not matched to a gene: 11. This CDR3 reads CASSSGQAVEEYV. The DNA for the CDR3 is TGTGCCAGCAGCTCCGGACAGGCGGTCGAAGAGTACGTC.

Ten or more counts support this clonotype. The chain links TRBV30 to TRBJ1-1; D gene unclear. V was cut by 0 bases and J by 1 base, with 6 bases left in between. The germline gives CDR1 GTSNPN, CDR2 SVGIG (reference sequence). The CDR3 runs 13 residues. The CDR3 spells CAWSVQRNTEAFF. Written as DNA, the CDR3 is TGTGCCTGGAGTGTACAACGGAACACTGAAGCTTTCTTT. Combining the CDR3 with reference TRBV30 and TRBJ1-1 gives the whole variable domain SQTIHQWPATLVQPVGSPLSLECTVEGTSNPNLYWYRQAAGRGLQLLFYSVGIGQISSEVPQNLSASRPQDRQFILSSKKLLLSDSGFYLCAWSVQRNTEAFFGQGTRLTVV.

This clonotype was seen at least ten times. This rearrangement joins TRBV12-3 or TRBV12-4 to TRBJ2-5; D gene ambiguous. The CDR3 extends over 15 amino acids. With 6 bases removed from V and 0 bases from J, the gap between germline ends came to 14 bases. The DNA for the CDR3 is TGTGCCAGCAGGCCCGTCGGTTGGGACCAAGAGACCCAGTACTTC. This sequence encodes CASRPVGWDQETQYF.

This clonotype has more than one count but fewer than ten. CDR3 loop: CASRAGGGKLFF. CDR3 bases: TGTGCCAGCAGGGCCGGGGGCGGAAAACTGTTTTTT. J is TRBJ1-4 and V is TRBV27; possible D gene TRBD1, 6 bases. V lost 6 bases and J 10 bases, leaving 12 bases between the germline ends. The CDR3 runs 12 residues. Per the germline V gene, CDR1 is MNHEY and CDR2 is SMNVEV (reference sequence).

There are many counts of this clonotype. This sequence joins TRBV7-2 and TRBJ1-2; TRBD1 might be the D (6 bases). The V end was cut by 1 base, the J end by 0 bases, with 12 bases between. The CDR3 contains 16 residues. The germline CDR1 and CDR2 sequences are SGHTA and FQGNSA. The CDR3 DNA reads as TGTGCCAGCAGCTTAGATGTGGGGGCCGCTAACTATGGCTACACCTTC. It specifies CASSLDVGAANYGYTF.

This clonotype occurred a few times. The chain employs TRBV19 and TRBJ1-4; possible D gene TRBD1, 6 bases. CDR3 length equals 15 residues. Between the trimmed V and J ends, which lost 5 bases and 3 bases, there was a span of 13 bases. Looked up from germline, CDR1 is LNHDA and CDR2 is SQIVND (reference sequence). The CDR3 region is CASSLRQAPNEKLFF. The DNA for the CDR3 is TGTGCCAGTAGTCTGCGACAGGCACCTAATGAAAAACTGTTTTTT.

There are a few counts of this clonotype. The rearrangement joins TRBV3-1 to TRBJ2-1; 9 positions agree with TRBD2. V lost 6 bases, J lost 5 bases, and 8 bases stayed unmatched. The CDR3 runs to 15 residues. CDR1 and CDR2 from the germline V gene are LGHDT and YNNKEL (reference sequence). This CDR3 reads CASSRDSGSHNEQFF. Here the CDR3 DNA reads TGTGCCAGCAGTCGCGATAGCGGGAGCCACAATGAGCAGTTCTTC.

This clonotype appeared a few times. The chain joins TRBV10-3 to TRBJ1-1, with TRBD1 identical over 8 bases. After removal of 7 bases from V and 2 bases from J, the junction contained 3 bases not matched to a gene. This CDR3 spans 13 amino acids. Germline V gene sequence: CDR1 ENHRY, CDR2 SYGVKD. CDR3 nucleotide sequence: TGTGCCATCATGACAGGGGTAAACACTGAAGCTTTCTTT. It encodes CAIMTGVNTEAFF.

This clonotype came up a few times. CDR3 amino acids: CASSQPSGPHTDTQYF. The DNA of the CDR3 is TGCGCCAGCAGTCAGCCTAGCGGGCCCCACACAGATACGCAGTATTTT. The chain uses TRBV23-1 and TRBJ2-3, with 8 bases fitting TRBD2. TRBV23-1 is known as an ORF, though its function is uncertain. V gave up 3 bases and J gave up 2 bases; unmatched junction bases: 7. CDR3 size: 16 residues.

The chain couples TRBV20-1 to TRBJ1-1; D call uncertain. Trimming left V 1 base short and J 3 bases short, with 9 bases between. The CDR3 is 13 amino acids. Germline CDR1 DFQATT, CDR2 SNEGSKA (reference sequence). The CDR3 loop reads CSARGQRDTEAFF. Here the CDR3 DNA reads TGCAGTGCTAGAGGTCAAAGGGACACTGAAGCTTTCTTT.

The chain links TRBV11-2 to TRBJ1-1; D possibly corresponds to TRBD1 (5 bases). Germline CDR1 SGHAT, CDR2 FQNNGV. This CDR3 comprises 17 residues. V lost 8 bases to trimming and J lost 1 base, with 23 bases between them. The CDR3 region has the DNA TGTGCCAGCCATCCCTTAGGTTCCGGGGGTTCGAACACTGAAGCTTTCTTT. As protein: CASHPLGSGGSNTEAFF.

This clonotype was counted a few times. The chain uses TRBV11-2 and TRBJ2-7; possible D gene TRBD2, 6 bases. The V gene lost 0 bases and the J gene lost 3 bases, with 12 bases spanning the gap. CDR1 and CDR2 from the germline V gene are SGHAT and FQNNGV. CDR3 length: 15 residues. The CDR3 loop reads CASSLELQGGYEQYF. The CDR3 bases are TGTGCCAGCAGCTTAGAGCTCCAGGGAGGCTACGAGCAGTACTTC.

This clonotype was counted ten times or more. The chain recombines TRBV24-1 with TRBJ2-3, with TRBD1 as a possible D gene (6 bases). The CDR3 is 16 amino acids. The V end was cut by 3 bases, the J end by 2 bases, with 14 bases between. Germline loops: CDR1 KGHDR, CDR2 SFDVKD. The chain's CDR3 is CATSDHVGQDTDTQYF. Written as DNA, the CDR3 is TGTGCCACCAGTGATCACGTGGGACAAGACACAGATACGCAGTATTTT.

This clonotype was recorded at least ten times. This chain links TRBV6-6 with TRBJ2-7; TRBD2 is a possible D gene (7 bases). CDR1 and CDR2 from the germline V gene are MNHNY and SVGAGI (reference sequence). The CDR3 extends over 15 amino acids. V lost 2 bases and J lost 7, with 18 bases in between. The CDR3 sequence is CASSYGRGGVGEQYF. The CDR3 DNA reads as TGTGCCAGCAGTTACGGAAGGGGGGGGGTGGGGGAGCAGTACTTC.

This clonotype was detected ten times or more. This CDR3 is CASSSGPQETQYF. CDR3 coding DNA: TGTGCCAGCAGCTCGGGACCGCAAGAGACCCAGTACTTC. This chain uses TRBV7-6 with TRBJ2-5, with D perhaps assigned TRBD1 or TRBD2 (5 bases each). In germline, CDR1 is SGHVS, CDR2 FNYEAQ. The ends were cut back, 4 bases at V and 2 bases at J, with 8 bases in the middle. This CDR3 region has 13 residues.

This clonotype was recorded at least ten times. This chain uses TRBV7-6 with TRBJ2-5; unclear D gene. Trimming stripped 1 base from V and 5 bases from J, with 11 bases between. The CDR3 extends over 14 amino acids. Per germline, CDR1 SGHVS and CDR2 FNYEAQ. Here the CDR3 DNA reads TGTGCCAGCAGCTTAGAAAGGTTTACGGAGACCCAGTACTTC. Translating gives CASSLERFTETQYF.

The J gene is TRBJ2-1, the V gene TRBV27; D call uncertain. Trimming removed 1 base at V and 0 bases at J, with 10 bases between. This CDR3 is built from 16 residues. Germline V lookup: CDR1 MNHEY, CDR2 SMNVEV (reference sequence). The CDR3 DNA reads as TGTGCCAGCAGTTTATTGGGTGTTAGCTCCTACAATGAGCAGTTCTTC. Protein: CASSLLGVSSYNEQFF.

CDR3 residues: CAWKGYRDSSESPLHF. For the CDR3, the DNA is TGTGCCTGGAAGGGATACAGGGATTCCTCGGAATCACCCCTCCACTTT. The chain links TRBV30 to TRBJ1-6; maybe TRBD1 (6 bases). The ends were cut back, 4 bases at V and 10 bases at J, with 23 bases in the middle. Germline V gene lookup returns CDR1 GTSNPN and CDR2 SVGIG (reference sequence). The CDR3 extends over 16 amino acids.

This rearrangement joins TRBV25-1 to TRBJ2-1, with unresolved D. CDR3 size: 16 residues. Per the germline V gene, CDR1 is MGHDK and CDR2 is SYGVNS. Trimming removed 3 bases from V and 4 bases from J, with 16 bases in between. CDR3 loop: CASSDPTATPYNEQFF. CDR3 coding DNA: TGTGCCAGCAGTGACCCGACCGCTACCCCTTACAATGAGCAGTTCTTC.

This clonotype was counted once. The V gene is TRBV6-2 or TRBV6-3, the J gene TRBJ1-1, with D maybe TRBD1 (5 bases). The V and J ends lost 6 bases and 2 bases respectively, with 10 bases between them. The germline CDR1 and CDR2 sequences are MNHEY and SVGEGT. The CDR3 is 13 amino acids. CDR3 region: CASSHDSNTEAFF. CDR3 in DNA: TGTGCCAGCAGCCACGACAGTAACACTGAAGCTTTCTTT.

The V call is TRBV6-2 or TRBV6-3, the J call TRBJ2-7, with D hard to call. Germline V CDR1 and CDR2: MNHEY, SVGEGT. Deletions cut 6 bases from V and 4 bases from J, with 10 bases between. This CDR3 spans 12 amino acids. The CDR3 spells CASRELGYEQYF. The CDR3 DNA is TGTGCCAGCAGGGAGTTAGGGTACGAGCAGTACTTC.

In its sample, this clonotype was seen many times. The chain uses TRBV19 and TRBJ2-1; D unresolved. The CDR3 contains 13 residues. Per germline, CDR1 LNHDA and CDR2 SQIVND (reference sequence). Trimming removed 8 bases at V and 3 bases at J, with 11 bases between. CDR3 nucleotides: TGTGCCAGTGAAGGCGATCTCTACAATGAGCAGTTCTTC. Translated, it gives CASEGDLYNEQFF.

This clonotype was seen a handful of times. Here the CDR3 DNA reads TGCGCCAGCAGCTTGTGGGCGGGATTGAACACTGAAGCTTTCTTT. Translated: CASSLWAGLNTEAFF. V and J are TRBV5-1 and TRBJ1-1; no clear D. The V end was cut by 1 base, the J end by 0 bases, with 10 bases between. CDR1 and CDR2 (germline): SGHRS, YFSETQ. CDR3 size: 15 residues.